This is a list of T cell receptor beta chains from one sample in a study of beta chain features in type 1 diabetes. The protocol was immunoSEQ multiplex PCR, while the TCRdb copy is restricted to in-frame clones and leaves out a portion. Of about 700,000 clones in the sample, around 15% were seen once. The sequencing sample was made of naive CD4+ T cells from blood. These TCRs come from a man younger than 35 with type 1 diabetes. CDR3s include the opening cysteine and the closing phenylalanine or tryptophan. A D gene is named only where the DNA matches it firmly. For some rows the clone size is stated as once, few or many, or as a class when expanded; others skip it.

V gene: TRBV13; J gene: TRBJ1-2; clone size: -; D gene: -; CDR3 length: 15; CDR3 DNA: TGTGCCAGCAGCTTAGTATCCGGGGTGAACTATGGCTACACCTTC; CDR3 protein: CASSLVSGVNYGYTF
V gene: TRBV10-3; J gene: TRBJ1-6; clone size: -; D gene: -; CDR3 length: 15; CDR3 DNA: TGTGCCATCAGTGAGGGGGCTAGAAGTAATTCACCCCTCCACTTT; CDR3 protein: CAISEGARSNSPLHF
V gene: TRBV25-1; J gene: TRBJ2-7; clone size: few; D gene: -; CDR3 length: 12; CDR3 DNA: TGTGCCAGCAGGGGCAGTTCCTACGAGCAGTACTTC; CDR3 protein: CASRGSSYEQYF
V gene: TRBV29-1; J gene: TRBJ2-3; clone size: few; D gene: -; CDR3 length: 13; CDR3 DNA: TGCAGCGTTGATGGGACAATCACAGATACGCAGTATTTT; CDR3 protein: CSVDGTITDTQYF
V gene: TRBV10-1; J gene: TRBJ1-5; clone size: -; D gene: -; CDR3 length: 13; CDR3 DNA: TGCGCCAGCAGTGCTGGACCCAATCAGCCCCAGCATTTT; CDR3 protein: CASSAGPNQPQHF
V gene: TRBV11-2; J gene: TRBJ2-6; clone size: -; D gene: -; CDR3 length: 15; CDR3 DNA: TGTGCCAGCAGCTTAGACTTGGAAGGGGCCAACGTCCTGACTTTC; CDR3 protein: CASSLDLEGANVLTF
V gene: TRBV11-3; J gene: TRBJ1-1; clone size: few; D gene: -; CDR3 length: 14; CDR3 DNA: TGTGCCAGCAGCCCCGTGGCGGGAAACACTGAAGCTTTCTTT; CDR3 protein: CASSPVAGNTEAFF
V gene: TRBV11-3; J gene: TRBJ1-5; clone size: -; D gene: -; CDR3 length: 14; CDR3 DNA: TGTGCCAGCCCCACCGGAGGGTCCAATCAGCCCCAGCATTTT; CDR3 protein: CASPTGGSNQPQHF
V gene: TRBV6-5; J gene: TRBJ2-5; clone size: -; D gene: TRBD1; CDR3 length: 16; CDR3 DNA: TGTGCCAGCAGTTACGGACAGGTTACGTACCAAGAGACCCAGTACTTC; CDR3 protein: CASSYGQVTYQETQYF
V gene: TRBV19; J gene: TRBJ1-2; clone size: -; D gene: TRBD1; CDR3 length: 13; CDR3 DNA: TGTGCCAGTAGAACAGGGGAGGGCTATGGCTACACCTTC; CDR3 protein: CASRTGEGYGYTF
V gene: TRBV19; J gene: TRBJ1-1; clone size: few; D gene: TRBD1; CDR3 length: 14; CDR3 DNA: TGTGCCAGTAGTATGGGACAGACAAACACTGAAGCTTTCTTT; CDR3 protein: CASSMGQTNTEAFF
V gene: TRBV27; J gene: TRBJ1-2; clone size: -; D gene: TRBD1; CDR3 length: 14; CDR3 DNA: TGTGCCAGCAGTTACAGGGGAGTAGGCTATGGCTACACCTTC; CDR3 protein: CASSYRGVGYGYTF
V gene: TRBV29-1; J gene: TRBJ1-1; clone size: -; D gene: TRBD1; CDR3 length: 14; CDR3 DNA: TGCAGCGTTGAGAGACAGGGATGGGACACTGAAGCTTTCTTT; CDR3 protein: CSVERQGWDTEAFF
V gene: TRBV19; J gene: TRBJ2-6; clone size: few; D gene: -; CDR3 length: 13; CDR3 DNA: TGTGCCAGTAGCAACTCTGGGGCCAACGTCCTGACTTTC; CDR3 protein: CASSNSGANVLTF
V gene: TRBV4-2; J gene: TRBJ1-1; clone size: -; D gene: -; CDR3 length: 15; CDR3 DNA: TGTGCCAGCAGCCAATATGCGGGGATGAACACTGAAGCTTTCTTT; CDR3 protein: CASSQYAGMNTEAFF
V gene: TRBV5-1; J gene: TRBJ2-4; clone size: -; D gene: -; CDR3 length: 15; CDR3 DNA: TGCGCCAGCAGCCTGACCTTGCATGCCAAAAACATTCAGTACTTC; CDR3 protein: CASSLTLHAKNIQYF
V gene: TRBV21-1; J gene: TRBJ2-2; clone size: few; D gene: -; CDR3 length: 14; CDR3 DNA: TGTGCCAGCAGAAAAGGGGCACACCTCGACAAGCTGTTTTTT; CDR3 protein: CASRKGAHLDKLFF
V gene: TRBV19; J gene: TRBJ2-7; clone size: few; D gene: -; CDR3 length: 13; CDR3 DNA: TGTGCCAGACCGGGCGCCAGCTCCTACGAGCAGTACTTC; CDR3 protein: CARPGASSYEQYF
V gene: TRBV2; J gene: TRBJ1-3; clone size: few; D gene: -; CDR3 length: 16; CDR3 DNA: TGTGCCAGCAGCCAAGAAGAGGGCAGGTCTGGAAACACCATATATTTT; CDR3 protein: CASSQEEGRSGNTIYF
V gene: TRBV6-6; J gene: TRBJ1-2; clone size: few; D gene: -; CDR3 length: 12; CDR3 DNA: TGTGCCAGCAGTTACTCTCAGGCCGGCTACACCTTC; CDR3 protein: CASSYSQAGYTF
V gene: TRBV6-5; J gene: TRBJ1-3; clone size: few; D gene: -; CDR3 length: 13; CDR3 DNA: TGTGCCAGCAGACTCCTATCTGGAAACACCATATATTTT; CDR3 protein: CASRLLSGNTIYF
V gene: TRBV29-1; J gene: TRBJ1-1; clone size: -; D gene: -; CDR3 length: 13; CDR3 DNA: TGCAGCGTTTCTCAGGGGCTGAACACTGAAGCTTTCTTT; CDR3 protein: CSVSQGLNTEAFF
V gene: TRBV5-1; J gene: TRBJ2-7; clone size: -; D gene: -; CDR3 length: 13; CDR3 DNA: TGCGCCAGCAGCTCCCGAGAGGGGGGCGAGCAGTACTTC; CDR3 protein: CASSSREGGEQYF
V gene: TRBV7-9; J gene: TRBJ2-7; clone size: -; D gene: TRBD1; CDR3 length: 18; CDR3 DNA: TGTGCCAGCAGCTTTACAGTGCCTGGGGACAGAATCCCCTACGAGCAGTACTTC; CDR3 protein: CASSFTVPGDRIPYEQYF
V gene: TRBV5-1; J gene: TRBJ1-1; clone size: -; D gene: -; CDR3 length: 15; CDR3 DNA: TGCGCCAGCAGCTTGGCCGGGGACGTCCTTACGGAAGCTTTCTTT; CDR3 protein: CASSLAGDVLTEAFF
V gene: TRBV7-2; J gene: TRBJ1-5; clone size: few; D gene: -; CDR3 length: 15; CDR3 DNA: TGTGCCAGCAGCTCGTCGGACAGCCGAGATCAGCCCCAGCATTTT; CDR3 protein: CASSSSDSRDQPQHF
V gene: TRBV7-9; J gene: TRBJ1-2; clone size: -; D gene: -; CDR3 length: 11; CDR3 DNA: TGTGCCAGCGGGGGCGCCGTCGGCTACACCTTC; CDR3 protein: CASGGAVGYTF
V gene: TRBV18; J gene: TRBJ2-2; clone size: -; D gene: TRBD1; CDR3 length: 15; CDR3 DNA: TGTGCCAGCTCACCAACCAGGGGGAAAGGCGGGGAGCTGTTTTTT; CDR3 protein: CASSPTRGKGGELFF
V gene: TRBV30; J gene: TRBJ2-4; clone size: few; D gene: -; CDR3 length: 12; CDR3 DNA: TGTGCCTGGGGGGAAAAATTAGACATTCAGTACTTC; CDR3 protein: CAWGEKLDIQYF
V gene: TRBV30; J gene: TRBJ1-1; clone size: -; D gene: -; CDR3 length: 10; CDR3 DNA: TGTGCAGCGGGGGGCACTGAAGCTTTCTTT; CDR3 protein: CAAGGTEAFF
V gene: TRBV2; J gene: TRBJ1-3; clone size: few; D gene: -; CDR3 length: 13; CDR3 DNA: TGTGCCAGCACCAGCGGTCCTGGAAACACCATATATTTT; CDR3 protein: CASTSGPGNTIYF
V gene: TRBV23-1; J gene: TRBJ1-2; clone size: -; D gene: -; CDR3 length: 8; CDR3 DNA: TGCGGGGCGGATGGCTACACCTTC; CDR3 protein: CGADGYTF
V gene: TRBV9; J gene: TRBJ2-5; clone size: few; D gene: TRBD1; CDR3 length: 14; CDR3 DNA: TGTGCCAGCAGCGGGGGACAGGGTGGCGAGACCCAGTACTTC; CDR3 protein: CASSGGQGGETQYF
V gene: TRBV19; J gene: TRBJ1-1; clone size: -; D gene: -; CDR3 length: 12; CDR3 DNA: TGTGCCAGTAGTATAGGAAACACTGAAGCTTTCTTT; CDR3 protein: CASSIGNTEAFF
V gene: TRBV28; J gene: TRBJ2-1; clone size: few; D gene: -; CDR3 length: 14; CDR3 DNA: TGTGCCAGCAGTTTCCCCGGGGGCTACAATGAGCAGTTCTTC; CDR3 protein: CASSFPGGYNEQFF
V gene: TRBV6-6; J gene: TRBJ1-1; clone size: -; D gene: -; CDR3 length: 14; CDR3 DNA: TGTGCCAGCGCCTTTACGACGGGAGACACTGAAGCTTTCTTT; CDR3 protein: CASAFTTGDTEAFF
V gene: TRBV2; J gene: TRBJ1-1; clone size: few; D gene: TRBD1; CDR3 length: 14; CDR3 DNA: TGTGCCACCACCCTAGGGACAGGCGGGACTGAAGCTTTCTTT; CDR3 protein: CATTLGTGGTEAFF
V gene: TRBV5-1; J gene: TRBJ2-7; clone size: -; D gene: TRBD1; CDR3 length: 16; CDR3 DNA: TGCGCCAGCAGCTTGGTGCAGGGTCAGGGGGAATACGAGCAGTACTTC; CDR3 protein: CASSLVQGQGEYEQYF
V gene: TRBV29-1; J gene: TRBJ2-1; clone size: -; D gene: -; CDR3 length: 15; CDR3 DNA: TGCAGCGTTGAGATCGGGCTTCACTCCTACAATGAGCAGTTCTTC; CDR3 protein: CSVEIGLHSYNEQFF
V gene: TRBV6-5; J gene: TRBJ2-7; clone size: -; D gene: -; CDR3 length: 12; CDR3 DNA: TGTGCCAGCAGCTCAAGAGGCGGCGAGCAGTACTTC; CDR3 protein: CASSSRGGEQYF
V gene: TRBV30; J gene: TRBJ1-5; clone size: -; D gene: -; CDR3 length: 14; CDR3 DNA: TGTGCCTGGAGTACGGTTACCAGCAATCAGCCCCAGCATTTT; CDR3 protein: CAWSTVTSNQPQHF
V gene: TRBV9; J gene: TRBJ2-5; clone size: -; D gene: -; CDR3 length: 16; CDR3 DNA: TGTGCCAGCAGCGCACCCGGGACATTAGGAATAGAGACCCAGTACTTC; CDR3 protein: CASSAPGTLGIETQYF
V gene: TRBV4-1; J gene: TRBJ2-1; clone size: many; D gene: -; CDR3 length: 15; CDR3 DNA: TGCGCCAGCAGCCAACCTCAGACAGGAGGTAATGAGCAGTTCTTC; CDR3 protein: CASSQPQTGGNEQFF
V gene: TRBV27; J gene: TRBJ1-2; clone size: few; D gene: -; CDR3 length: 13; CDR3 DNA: TGTGCCAGCACCACTCCCGGGAGGGGTGGCTACACCTTC; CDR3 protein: CASTTPGRGGYTF
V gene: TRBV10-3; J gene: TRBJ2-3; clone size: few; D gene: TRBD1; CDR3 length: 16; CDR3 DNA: TGTGCCATCAGTGAGTCGGGGACAGGGGTTACAGATACGCAGTATTTT; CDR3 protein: CAISESGTGVTDTQYF